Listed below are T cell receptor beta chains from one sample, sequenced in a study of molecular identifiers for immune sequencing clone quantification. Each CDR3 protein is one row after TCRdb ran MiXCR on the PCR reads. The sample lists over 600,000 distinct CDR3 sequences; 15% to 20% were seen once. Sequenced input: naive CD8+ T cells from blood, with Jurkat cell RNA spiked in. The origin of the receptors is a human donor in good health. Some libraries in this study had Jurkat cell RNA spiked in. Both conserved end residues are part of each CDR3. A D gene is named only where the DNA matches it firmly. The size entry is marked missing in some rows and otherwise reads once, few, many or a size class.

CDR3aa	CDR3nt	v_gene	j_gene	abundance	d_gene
CASSPRDGHYNEQFF	TGTGCCAGCAGCCCCCGGGACGGACATTACAATGAGCAGTTCTTC	TRBV7-9	TRBJ2-1	few	-
CASSWSRDRPRGYQETQYF	TGTGCCAGCAGCTGGAGCCGGGACAGGCCCCGGGGCTATCAAGAGACCCAGTACTTC	TRBV7-6	TRBJ2-5	many	TRBD1
CASGQAGSSYEQYF	TGTGCCAGCGGCCAAGCGGGCAGTTCCTACGAGCAGTACTTC	TRBV3-1	TRBJ2-7	once	-
CASSMRISGETIPSETQYF	TGTGCCAGCAGTATGCGGATATCAGGGGAGACTATCCCTAGTGAGACCCAGTACTTC	TRBV6-2/TRBV6-3	TRBJ2-5	few	-
CASSQATGGPYEQYF	TGCGCCAGCAGCCAAGCCACAGGGGGCCCCTACGAGCAGTACTTC	TRBV4-1	TRBJ2-7	-	TRBD1
CASTPPSGNTIYF	TGTGCCAGCACGCCCCCGTCCGGGAACACCATATATTTT	TRBV7-9	TRBJ1-3	-	-
CSAGLGTNYGYTF	TGCAGTGCTGGCTTGGGGACTAACTATGGCTACACCTTC	TRBV20-1	TRBJ1-2	many	-
CASSLVAASGSSYNEQFF	TGTGCCAGCAGCTTAGTCGCGGCGTCAGGGAGCTCCTACAATGAGCAGTTCTTC	TRBV7-6	TRBJ2-1	-	-
CASSPTDKLRSGANVLTF	TGCGCCAGCAGCCCCACCGACAAACTCCGCTCTGGGGCCAACGTCCTGACTTTC	TRBV4-3	TRBJ2-6	few	-
CASSLRLAGAPGANVLTF	TGTGCCAGCAGTTTACGACTAGCGGGAGCGCCTGGGGCCAACGTCCTGACTTTC	TRBV7-2	TRBJ2-6	many	TRBD2
CAWSVFYGGFEAFF	TGTGCCTGGAGTGTCTTTTATGGGGGTTTTGAAGCTTTCTTT	TRBV30	TRBJ1-1	-	-
CTSKGTGGTDTQYF	TGTACCAGCAAGGGGACAGGGGGCACAGATACGCAGTATTTT	TRBV2	TRBJ2-3	-	TRBD1
CASSYSVLYNEQFF	TGTGCCAGCAGTTACTCGGTTCTATACAATGAGCAGTTCTTC	TRBV6-5	TRBJ2-1	-	-
CASTPREGPSHTEAFF	TGTGCCAGCACCCCCCGTGAGGGCCCGTCCCACACTGAAGCTTTCTTT	TRBV6-6	TRBJ1-1	many	-
CAWSGLGLYDEQYF	TGTGCCTGGAGTGGATTAGGTCTGTACGACGAGCAGTACTTC	TRBV30	TRBJ2-7	many	-
CAWSRVAGGSEQYF	TGTGCCTGGAGTCGAGTAGCGGGAGGCAGCGAGCAGTACTTC	TRBV30	TRBJ2-7	-	TRBD2
CASSSAGPGTKETQYF	TGTGCCAGCAGCTCGGCGGGACCAGGGACCAAAGAGACCCAGTACTTC	TRBV11-2	TRBJ2-5	many	-
CASSRSYNQPQHF	TGTGCCAGCAGCCGGTCTTACAATCAGCCCCAGCATTTT	TRBV6-5	TRBJ1-5	few	-
CASSHPGAGFEQYF	TGTGCCAGCAGCCACCCCGGGGCCGGGTTCGAGCAGTACTTC	TRBV14	TRBJ2-7	many	-
CASSLLGEKLFF	TGTGCCAGCAGTTTATTGGGTGAAAAACTGTTTTTT	TRBV28	TRBJ1-4	many	-
CSASDRGEMYYGYTF	TGCAGTGCTAGTGATCGGGGTGAGATGTACTATGGCTACACCTTC	TRBV20-1	TRBJ1-2	-	-
CASSPGTLRDEQFF	TGTGCCAGCAGCCCGGGGACTCTGAGGGATGAGCAGTTCTTC	TRBV11-2	TRBJ2-1	many	-
CASSDALEQYF	TGTGCCAGTAGTGACGCCCTCGAGCAGTACTTC	TRBV19	TRBJ2-7	many	-